What follows describes a single T cell receptor (beta chain). CDR3 length: 19 amino acids. Germline CDR1 LGHNA, CDR2 YSLEER. V gave up 0 bases and J gave up 0 bases, with 21 bases separating them. The data were obtained in a study of blood T cell repertoires in COVID-19. Profiled with immunoSEQ multiplex PCR; TCRdb holds only in-frame clones, not every one. The sample lists about 80,000 clones, 87% occurring once. This receptor was obtained from a woman at least 80 years old with active or convalescent COVID-19. J is TRBJ2-7 and V is TRBV4-3, with a tentative D call TRBD1 (5 bases). Sequencing was performed on peripheral blood. The CDR3 loop reads CASSQEGAQGIITSYEQYF. The CDR3 DNA reads as TGCGCCAGCAGCCAAGAAGGGGCCCAAGGGATAATCACCTCCTACGAGCAGTACTTC.